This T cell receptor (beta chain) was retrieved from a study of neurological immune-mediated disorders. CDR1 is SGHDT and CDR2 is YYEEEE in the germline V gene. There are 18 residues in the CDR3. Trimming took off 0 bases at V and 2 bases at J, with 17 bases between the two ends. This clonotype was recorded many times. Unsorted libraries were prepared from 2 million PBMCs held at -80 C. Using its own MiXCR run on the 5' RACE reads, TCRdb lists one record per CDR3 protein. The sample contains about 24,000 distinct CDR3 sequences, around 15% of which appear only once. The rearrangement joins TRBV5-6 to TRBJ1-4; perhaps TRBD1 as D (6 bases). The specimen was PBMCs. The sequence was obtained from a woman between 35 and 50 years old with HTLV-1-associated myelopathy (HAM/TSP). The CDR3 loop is CASSLGAHSRGTNEKLFF. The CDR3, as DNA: TGTGCCAGCAGCTTGGGGGCACATTCAAGGGGGACTAATGAAAAACTGTTTTTT.